This passage covers 16 T cell receptor beta chains from one sample sequenced in a study of cytomegalovirus exposure and HLA in healthy donors. Primers included in the PCR were 60 Vbeta and 13 Jbeta primers. Assay: immunoSEQ multiplex PCR; the TCRdb copy retains only in-frame clones and omits some. The sample yields about 76,000 clones, around 72% seen once. Sequencing was performed on PBMCs. These receptors were taken from a woman aged 40-49 years in good health and CMV-seropositive.

The gene calls are TRBV4-3 and TRBJ2-7; the D is unclear. The CDR3 covers 12 residues. Germline CDR1 is LGHNA and CDR2 is YSLEER. The germline V and J ends were trimmed by 0 bases and 4 bases, with 4 bases remaining between them. The CDR3 spells CASSQDRYEQYF. In nucleotides, the CDR3 is TGCGCCAGCAGCCAAGACAGATACGAGCAGTACTTC.

The chain joins TRBV7-9 to TRBJ2-7; 9 positions match TRBD2. CDR1 is SEHNR, CDR2 FQNEAQ, per germline (reference sequence). CDR3 length: 18 residues. The J segment lost 3 bases and the V segment lost 5 bases, leaving 17 bases of the junction unmatched. The CDR3 sequence is CASSPIAGARKDYYEQYF. The CDR3 bases are TGTGCCAGCAGCCCCATAGCGGGGGCCCGAAAGGATTACTACGAGCAGTACTTC.

The chain has TRBV15 and TRBJ2-7; 8 nucleotides line up with TRBD2. The CDR3 has 15 residues. The J segment lost 4 bases and the V segment lost 0 bases, leaving 5 bases of the junction unmatched. The germline gives CDR1 LNHNV, CDR2 YYDKDF (reference sequence). This CDR3 is CATSRDLAGLYEQYF. The CDR3 nucleotides are TGTGCCACCAGCAGAGATCTAGCGGGCCTGTACGAGCAGTACTTC.

The chain employs TRBV4-3 and TRBJ2-3, with D possibly TRBD2 on 7 matching bases. This CDR3 is 17 amino acids long. Trimming pared 2 bases from V and 4 bases from J, leaving 19 bases between. The V gene's germline CDR1 is LGHNA and CDR2 YSLEER. The CDR3 sequence is CASSQYHRGADPDTQYF. The DNA of the CDR3 is TGCGCCAGCAGCCAATATCACCGGGGGGCCGACCCAGATACGCAGTATTTT.

This clone was seen a handful of times. CDR3 residues: CASSPSPGLGALDQPQHF. The CDR3 DNA is TGTGCCAGCAGTCCCTCCCCCGGATTGGGCGCGCTCGATCAGCCCCAGCATTTT. V and J are TRBV28 and TRBJ1-5; D gene unclear. Germline values: CDR1 MDHEN, CDR2 SYDVKM. Deletions cut 5 bases from V and 5 bases from J, with 25 bases between. There are 18 residues in the CDR3. The full variable domain, with the rest looked up from reference TRBV28 and TRBJ1-5, is DVKVTQSSRYLVKRTGEKVFLECVQDMDHENMFWYRQDPGLGLRLIYFSYDVKMKEKGDIPEGYSVSREKKERFSLILESASTNQTSMYLCASSPSPGLGALDQPQHFGDGTRLSIL.

Concerning this clone: At one of its ends the junction is not consistent with the germline gene, which may arise from a read error. The CDR3 region is CASSIGTPEASSF. The CDR3, as DNA: TGTGCCAGCAGCATCGGGACACCGGAGGCAAGTTCCTTT. The V gene is TRBV7-2, the J gene TRBJ1-1; the D gene is possibly TRBD1 (6 bases). The CDR3 runs to 13 residues. Germline-derived CDR1 and CDR2 are SGHTA and FQGNSA.

CDR3 in amino acids: CASRPDYEQYF. CDR3 DNA: TGTGCCAGCAGGCCAGACTACGAGCAGTACTTC. V is TRBV2 and J is TRBJ2-7; no definite D call. This CDR3 has 11 residues. Germline-derived CDR1 and CDR2 are SNHLY and FYNNEI. V was pared by 6 bases and J by 3 bases, with 6 bases between.

This clone was observed a handful of times. The J gene is TRBJ1-1, the V gene TRBV6-5, with D maybe TRBD1 (5 bases). This CDR3 region has 14 residues. V gave up 6 bases and J gave up 6 bases, with 17 bases separating them. Germline loops: CDR1 MNHEY, CDR2 SVGAGI. CDR3 amino acids: CASRAPRGLAEAFF. CDR3 DNA sequence: TGTGCCAGCAGAGCTCCAAGGGGATTGGCTGAAGCTTTCTTT.

The V gene is TRBV2, the J gene TRBJ2-7; 8 positions agree with TRBD2. From germline, CDR1 is SNHLY and CDR2 FYNNEI. V lost 8 bases and J lost 0; bases outside the gene matches: 6. The CDR3 spans 14 residues. In DNA, the CDR3 is TGTGCCAGCGCTATAGCGGGGAGCTCCTACGAGCAGTACTTC. Protein sequence: CASAIAGSSYEQYF. The full variable domain, rest sourced from reference TRBV2 and TRBJ2-7, is EPEVTQTPSHQVTQMGQEVILRCVPISNHLYFYWYRQILGQKVEFLVSFYNNEISEKSEIFDDQFSVERPDGSNFTLKIRSTKLEDSAMYFCASAIAGSSYEQYFGPGTRLTVT.

V and J are TRBV5-6 and TRBJ1-2, with 7 bases that match TRBD1. The CDR3 contains 15 residues. Germline V CDR1 and CDR2: SGHDT, YYEEEE. V trimming: 7 bases; J trimming: 4 bases; junction bases outside the gene matches: 13. The CDR3 sequence: CASRSGTADAYGYTF. CDR3 DNA sequence: TGTGCCAGCCGTAGCGGGACAGCTGACGCCTATGGCTACACCTTC.

The CDR3 bases are TGTGCCAGCAGTTTATTCTTTCAGGCTAACTATGGCTACACCTTC. Translated: CASSLFFQANYGYTF. This chain joins TRBV28 and TRBJ1-2, with no clear D. Looked up from germline, CDR1 is MDHEN and CDR2 is SYDVKM. Trimming removed 1 base at V and 0 bases at J, with 9 bases between. This CDR3 comprises 15 residues.

J is TRBJ1-1 and V is TRBV21-1. TRBV21-1 is a pseudogene locus. The CDR3 runs 16 residues. The chain's CDR3 is CASSPEGEGSNTEAFF. The CDR3 coding sequence is TGTGCCAGCAGCCCCGAGGGGGAGGGGTCGAACACTGAAGCTTTCTTT.

The chain recombines TRBV9 with TRBJ2-1, with 13 nucleotides matching TRBD2. CDR3 length: 15 amino acids. V lost 4 bases to trimming and J lost 10 bases; unmatched junction nucleotides: 8. Germline-derived CDR1 and CDR2 are SGDLS and YYNGEE. Here the CDR3 reads CASSRTSGGPEEQFF. The DNA of the CDR3 is TGTGCCAGCAGCCGGACTAGCGGGGGTCCGGAAGAGCAGTTCTTC. The full variable domain, in which reference TRBV9 and TRBJ2-1 provide the parts outside the CDR3, is DSGVTQTPKHLITATGQRVTLRCSPRSGDLSVYWYQQSLDQGLQFLIQYYNGEERAKGNILERFSAQQFPDLHSELNLSSLELGDSALYFCASSRTSGGPEEQFFGPGTRLTVL.

This clone has a handful of counts. The chain has TRBV6-6 and TRBJ2-7; 12 bases align to TRBD2. V was clipped by 6 bases and J by 0 bases; unmatched bases: 3. Germline loops: CDR1 MNHNY, CDR2 SVGAGI (reference sequence). This CDR3 is 15 amino acids long. Here the CDR3 DNA reads TGTGCCAGCAGGGGGACTAGCGGGCGCTCCTACGAGCAGTACTTC. Amino acids: CASRGTSGRSYEQYF.

Concerning this clone: Additional DNA sequences in this sample encode the identical CDR3. The V gene is TRBV5-6, the J gene TRBJ1-1, with D perhaps TRBD1 (6 bases). Germline CDR1 is SGHDT and CDR2 is YYEEEE. The CDR3 has 15 residues. The V gene lost 4 bases and the J gene lost 4 bases, with 17 bases spanning the gap. The CDR3 DNA reads TGTGCCAGCAGCGAGGGACACCGGGTGGGCACTGAAGCTTTCTTT. This gives the protein CASSEGHRVGTEAFF.

In this sample, this clone turned up a few times. The rearrangement uses TRBV13 and TRBJ1-1, with 7 nucleotides matching TRBD1. The CDR3 runs to 13 residues. The J segment lost 4 bases and the V segment lost 5 bases, leaving 4 bases of the junction unmatched. Looked up from germline, CDR1 is PRHDT and CDR2 is FYEKMQ (reference sequence). CDR3 sequence: CASSQNRGTEAFF. CDR3 DNA sequence: TGTGCCAGCAGCCAAAACAGGGGCACTGAAGCTTTCTTT.